Presented here are 26 T cell receptor beta chains from one specimen sequenced in a study of blood T cell repertoires in COVID-19. The repertoire was sequenced with immunoSEQ multiplex PCR; TCRdb's copy has only in-frame clones and lacks some. The sample lists 100,000 to 150,000 clones, around four fifths seen once, with 20% to 25% in the top ten. The sequencing sample was made of peripheral blood. The origin of the receptors is a human donor in a cohort sampled during active COVID-19.

The gene calls are TRBV10-1 and TRBJ2-1; D is uncertain. CDR1 is WNHNN, CDR2 SYGVQD, per germline (reference sequence). V was clipped by 9 bases and J by 5 bases, with 26 bases between them. The CDR3 consists of 17 residues. DNA for the CDR3: TGCGCCAGGCCACAACACGAACTCCGGGTCCGGAACAATGAGCAGTTCTTC. Its protein product is CARPQHELRVRNNEQFF.

This clone was counted ten times or more. The chain uses TRBV19 and TRBJ2-5; maybe TRBD1 (5 bases). Germline assignment: CDR1 LNHDA and CDR2 SQIVND (reference sequence). V shed 3 bases and J shed 1 base, with 9 bases lying between them. This CDR3 has 14 residues. The CDR3 sequence is CASSMGRAQETQYF. The DNA for the CDR3 is TGTGCCAGTAGTATGGGCAGGGCCCAAGAGACCCAGTACTTC.

This chain links TRBV5-1 with TRBJ2-7; 7 nucleotides agree with TRBD1. Germline CDR1 reads SGHRS; CDR2 reads YFSETQ. The length of the CDR3 is 15 residues. The V gene end was trimmed by 0 bases and the J gene end by 5 bases; junction bases not matched to a gene: 8. CDR3 amino acids: CASSLEGGRGHEQYF. In nucleotides, the CDR3 is TGCGCCAGCAGCTTGGAAGGGGGCAGGGGCCACGAGCAGTACTTC.

The chain has TRBV7-6 and TRBJ2-1; 11 nucleotides line up with TRBD2. V trimming: 5 bases; J trimming: 4 bases; junction bases outside the gene matches: 4. Germline-derived CDR1 and CDR2 are SGHVS and FNYEAQ. This CDR3 is built from 15 residues. The CDR3 loop is CASSGLAGGYNEQFF. As DNA, the CDR3 is TGTGCCAGCAGCGGTCTAGCGGGAGGTTACAATGAGCAGTTCTTC.

V gene TRBV5-4 combines with J gene TRBJ1-2; the D is unclear. Between the trimmed V and J ends, which lost 2 bases and 2 bases, there was a span of 7 bases. This CDR3 contains 13 residues. Germline V gene sequence: CDR1 SGHNT, CDR2 YYREEE (reference sequence). The CDR3 protein is CASSFGENYGYTF. CDR3 in DNA: TGTGCCAGCAGCTTTGGGGAGAACTATGGCTACACCTTC.

The chain links TRBV6-6 to TRBJ1-2; D might be TRBD1 (6 bases). Deletions cut 2 bases from V and 6 bases from J, with 13 bases between. Germline values: CDR1 MNHNY, CDR2 SVGAGI (reference sequence). The CDR3 is 14 residues long. DNA of the CDR3: TGTGCCAGCAGTTACCCAGGGGCAGGGGATGGCTACACCTTC. Encoded protein: CASSYPGAGDGYTF.

V usage is TRBV11-2 and J usage is TRBJ2-1; 10 bases fit TRBD2. The CDR3 loop spans 15 amino acids. Unmatched junction bases numbered 8, after V lost 5 bases and J lost 7 bases. Germline V gene sequence: CDR1 SGHAT, CDR2 FQNNGV. The CDR3: CASSLAGVFRNEQFF. The DNA of the CDR3 is TGTGCCAGCAGCCTAGCGGGAGTTTTTAGAAATGAGCAGTTCTTC. Full variable domain (rest looked up from reference TRBV11-2 and TRBJ2-1): EAGVAQSPRYKIIEKRQSVAFWCNPISGHATLYWYQQILGQGPKLLIQFQNNGVVDDSQLPKDRFSAERLKGVDSTLKIQPAKLEDSAVYLCASSLAGVFRNEQFFGPGTRLTVL.

This chain uses TRBV6-2 or TRBV6-3 with TRBJ2-2, with D hard to call. Germline V gene data show CDR1 as MNHEY and CDR2 as SVGEGT. The CDR3 runs 14 residues. Trimming shortened V by 2 bases and J by 6 bases, and 10 bases separated the two germline ends. The CDR3 loop is CASSYIGRPGELFF. The CDR3 DNA is TGTGCCAGCAGTTACATTGGGCGCCCCGGGGAGCTGTTTTTT.

V usage is TRBV6-6 and J usage is TRBJ1-5; tentative D call: TRBD1 (5 bases). Germline CDR1 reads MNHNY; CDR2 reads SVGAGI (reference sequence). Between the trimmed V and J ends, which lost 2 bases and 7 bases, there was a span of 15 bases. This CDR3 is built from 15 residues. The CDR3 loop is CASSYGWQGGQPQHF. CDR3 coding DNA: TGTGCCAGCAGTTACGGTTGGCAGGGAGGGCAGCCCCAGCATTTT.

The DNA for the CDR3 is TGTGCCACCAGTGAACAGCCCACAGATACGCAGTATTTT. Protein: CATSEQPTDTQYF. The J gene is TRBJ2-3, the V gene TRBV24-1; D is ambiguous. The CDR3 extends over 13 amino acids. Trimming took 4 bases from V and 2 from J, leaving 6 bases between them. Germline V gene lookup returns CDR1 KGHDR and CDR2 SFDVKD.

The rearrangement links TRBV19 to TRBJ2-2; the match to TRBD2 covers 14 bases. The CDR3 runs to 16 residues. V lost 6 bases, J lost 7 bases, and 7 bases stayed unmatched. CDR1 LNHDA and CDR2 SQIVND come from the germline V gene (reference sequence). The CDR3 protein is CASRRLAGGPSGELFF. CDR3 DNA: TGTGCCAGTAGAAGACTAGCGGGAGGGCCCAGCGGGGAGCTGTTTTTT.

The chain employs TRBV5-1 and TRBJ1-2, with D possibly being TRBD1 (6 bases). V dropped 3 bases and J dropped 6 bases, with 12 bases sitting between them. The CDR3 has 13 residues. CDR1 is SGHRS, CDR2 YFSETQ, per germline. CDR3 sequence (DNA): TGCGCCAGCAGCTCTGCCCACAGGGATGGCTACACCTTC. Residues: CASSSAHRDGYTF. Using reference TRBV5-1 and TRBJ1-2 for the parts outside the CDR3, the full variable domain is KAGVTQTPRYLIKTRGQQVTLSCSPISGHRSVSWYQQTPGQGLQFLFEYFSETQRNKGNFPGRFSGRQFSNSRSEMNVSTLELGDSALYLCASSSAHRDGYTFGSGTRLTVV.

The V and J genes are TRBV5-1 and TRBJ2-2; possibly TRBD2 for D (5 bases). Looked up from germline, CDR1 is SGHRS and CDR2 is YFSETQ. Trimming took off 0 bases at V and 4 bases at J, with 7 bases between the two ends. This CDR3 is built from 14 residues. CDR3 nucleotide sequence: TGCGCCAGCAGCTTGGAAGGGAGCACCGGGGAGCTGTTTTTT. This codes for CASSLEGSTGELFF.

The rearrangement uses TRBV7-3 and TRBJ2-2, with a possible D match to TRBD1 (6 bases). The CDR3 length is 16 residues. Trimming shortened V by 3 bases and J by 1 base, and 12 bases separated the two germline ends. CDR1 and CDR2 from the germline V gene are SGHTA and FQGTGA. The CDR3 region is CASSLIGQQNTGELFF. CDR3 in DNA: TGTGCCAGCAGCTTGATAGGACAGCAGAACACCGGGGAGCTGTTTTTT.

This clone occurred a few times. The genes are TRBV11-2 and TRBJ2-7; 7 nucleotides align to TRBD2. CDR1 is SGHAT and CDR2 is FQNNGV in the germline V gene. This CDR3 has 14 amino acids. The ends lost 3 bases at V and 5 bases at J; junction bases unmatched: 7. CDR3 sequence reads: CASSFTAGVNEQYF. The CDR3 DNA is TGTGCCAGCAGCTTCACGGCGGGAGTGAACGAGCAGTACTTC.

In its sample, this clone was seen a few times. V and J are TRBV11-3 and TRBJ2-1; 13 bases fit TRBD2. The V gene end was trimmed by 5 bases and the J gene end by 6 bases; junction bases not matched to a gene: 7. The CDR3 loop spans 16 amino acids. Germline CDR1 is SGHNT and CDR2 is YENEEA. This CDR3 reads CASSEGTSGTGNEQFF. Here the CDR3 DNA reads TGTGCCAGCAGCGAAGGGACTAGCGGGACTGGCAATGAGCAGTTCTTC.

This rearrangement joins TRBV28 to TRBJ1-2, with 9 nucleotides matching TRBD1. The CDR3 runs to 13 residues. Unmatched junction bases numbered 6, after V lost 6 bases and J lost 7 bases. Per germline, CDR1 MDHEN and CDR2 SYDVKM. The CDR3 sequence: CASSDRGARGYTF. In nucleotides, the CDR3 is TGTGCCAGCAGCGACAGGGGGGCCCGTGGCTACACCTTC.

The chain links TRBV14 to TRBJ2-2; D remains unclear. Germline V lookup: CDR1 SGHDN, CDR2 FVKESK. The CDR3 runs to 16 residues. V was clipped by 4 bases and J by 2 bases, with 14 bases between them. DNA for the CDR3: TGTGCCAGCAGCCTTCAAGCAGGTTCTAACACCGGGGAGCTGTTTTTT. This codes for CASSLQAGSNTGELFF.

V and J are TRBV4-1 and TRBJ1-3; possible D gene TRBD1, 5 bases. Germline CDR1 reads MGHRA; CDR2 reads YSYEKL. The V end lost 1 base, the J end lost 0 bases, and 13 bases lay between the germline ends. CDR3 length: 17 amino acids. CDR3 amino acids: CASSQGQLPPSGNTIYF. The CDR3 nucleotides are TGCGCCAGCAGCCAAGGACAGCTTCCCCCCTCTGGAAACACCATATATTTT.

This clone is a singleton in its sample. The chain combines TRBV18 with TRBJ2-7, with 9 bases matching TRBD2. J was trimmed by 7 bases and V by 0 bases; bases with no gene match: 4. From germline, CDR1 is KGHSH and CDR2 LQKENI. The CDR3 extends over 14 amino acids. CDR3 sequence: CASSPPSGSSEQYF. The CDR3 region has the DNA TGTGCCAGCTCACCACCTAGCGGGAGTTCGGAGCAGTACTTC.

This clone was recorded only once. CDR3 in amino acids: CASSLEPSGLSTDTQYF. The DNA of the CDR3 is TGTGCCAGCAGCTTAGAGCCTAGCGGACTGAGCACAGATACGCAGTATTTT. This chain connects TRBV7-2 to TRBJ2-3; the match to TRBD2 covers 7 bases. The CDR3 is 17 residues long. Trimming at V came to 1 base and at J to 0 bases, leaving 7 bases not matched to a gene. CDR1 is SGHTA, CDR2 FQGNSA, per germline. Complete variable domain (other parts from reference TRBV7-2 and TRBJ2-3): GAGVSQSPSNKVTEKGKDVELRCDPISGHTALYWYRQSLGQGLEFLIYFQGNSAPDKSGLPSDRFSAERTGGSVSTLTIQRTQQEDSAVYLCASSLEPSGLSTDTQYFGPGTRLTVL.

This clone was counted a single time. The chain has TRBV15 and TRBJ2-1; 7 bases map to TRBD1. This CDR3 is 15 amino acids long. Trimming at V came to 3 bases and at J to 5 bases, leaving 7 bases not matched to a gene. CDR1 and CDR2 from the germline V gene are LNHNV and YYDKDF (reference sequence). The CDR3 reads CATSRSGQRNNEQFF. The CDR3 bases are TGTGCCACCAGCAGGTCGGGACAGAGGAACAATGAGCAGTTCTTC.

V usage is TRBV7-2 and J usage is TRBJ2-3, with D possibly being TRBD2 (6 bases). The CDR3 spans 15 residues. V lost 5 bases, J lost 0 bases, and 12 bases lay in between. In germline, CDR1 is SGHTA, CDR2 FQGNSA. Written as DNA, the CDR3 is TGTGCCAGCAGCCGGGGGTGGCAGAGCACAGATACGCAGTATTTT. It translates to CASSRGWQSTDTQYF.

The genes are TRBV7-2 and TRBJ2-5, with 12 bases fitting TRBD2. The J segment lost 4 bases and the V segment lost 3 bases, leaving 6 bases of the junction unmatched. The CDR3 is made up of 16 amino acids. Per germline, CDR1 SGHTA and CDR2 FQGNSA. The CDR3 protein is CASSFRLAGGRETQYF. The DNA of the CDR3 is TGTGCCAGCAGCTTCCGTCTAGCGGGGGGGCGAGAGACCCAGTACTTC.

The chain combines TRBV2 with TRBJ1-6; weak D call: TRBD1 (5 bases). V was cut by 4 bases and J by 7 bases, with 8 bases left in between. The CDR3 has 13 residues. Germline loops: CDR1 SNHLY, CDR2 FYNNEI. CDR3 DNA: TGTGCCAGCAGTGGACAGTTAAATTCACCCCTCCACTTT. Residues: CASSGQLNSPLHF.

This clone was recorded a few times. This chain links TRBV6-6 with TRBJ1-6, with TRBD1 matching over 9 bases. Trimming took 5 bases from V and 10 from J; bases not matched to a gene: 6. Germline V gene data show CDR1 as MNHNY and CDR2 as SVGAGI (reference sequence). CDR3 length: 14 amino acids. The CDR3 nucleotides are TGTGCCAGCAGTGGGGGACAGGGAGGATCACCCCTCCACTTT. The encoded protein is CASSGGQGGSPLHF.